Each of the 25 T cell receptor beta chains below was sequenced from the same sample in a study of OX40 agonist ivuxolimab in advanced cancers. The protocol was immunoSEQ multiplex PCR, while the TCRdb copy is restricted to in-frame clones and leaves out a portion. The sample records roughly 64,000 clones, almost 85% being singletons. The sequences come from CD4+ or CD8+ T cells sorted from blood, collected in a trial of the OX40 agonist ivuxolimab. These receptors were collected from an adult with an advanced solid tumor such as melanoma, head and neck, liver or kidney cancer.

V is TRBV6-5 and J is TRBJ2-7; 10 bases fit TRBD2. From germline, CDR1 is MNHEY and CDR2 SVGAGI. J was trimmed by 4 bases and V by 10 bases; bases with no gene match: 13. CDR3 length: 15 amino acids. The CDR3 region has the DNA TGTGCCACCAAGGCAACCACTAGCGGGGTTTACGAGCAGTACTTC. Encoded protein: CATKATTSGVYEQYF.

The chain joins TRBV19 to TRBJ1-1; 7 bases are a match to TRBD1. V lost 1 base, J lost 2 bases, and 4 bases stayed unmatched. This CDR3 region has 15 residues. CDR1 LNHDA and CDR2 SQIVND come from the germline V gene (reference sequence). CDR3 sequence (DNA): TGTGCCAGTAGTATAGTTCCAGGGGGAAACACTGAAGCTTTCTTT. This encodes CASSIVPGGNTEAFF.

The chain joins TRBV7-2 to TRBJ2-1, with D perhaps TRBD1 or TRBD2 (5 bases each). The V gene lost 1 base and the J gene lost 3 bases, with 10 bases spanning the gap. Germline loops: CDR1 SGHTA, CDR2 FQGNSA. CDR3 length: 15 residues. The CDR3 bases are TGTGCCAGCAGCTTAGGTCGGGGCGGCTACAATGAGCAGTTCTTC. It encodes CASSLGRGGYNEQFF.

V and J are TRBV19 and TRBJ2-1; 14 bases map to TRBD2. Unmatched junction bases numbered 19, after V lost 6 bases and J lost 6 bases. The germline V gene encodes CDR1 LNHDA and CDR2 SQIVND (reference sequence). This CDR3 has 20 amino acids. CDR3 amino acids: CASSPDAGTSGRGSGNEQFF. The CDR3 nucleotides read TGTGCCAGTAGCCCAGACGCCGGGACTAGCGGGAGAGGATCGGGCAATGAGCAGTTCTTC.

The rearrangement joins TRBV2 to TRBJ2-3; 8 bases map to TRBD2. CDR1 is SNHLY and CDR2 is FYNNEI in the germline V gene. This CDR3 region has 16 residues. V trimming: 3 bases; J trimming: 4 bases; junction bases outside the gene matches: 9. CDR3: CASSDLSGRESDTQYF. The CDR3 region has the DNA TGTGCCAGCAGTGACCTAAGCGGGAGAGAGTCAGATACGCAGTATTTT.

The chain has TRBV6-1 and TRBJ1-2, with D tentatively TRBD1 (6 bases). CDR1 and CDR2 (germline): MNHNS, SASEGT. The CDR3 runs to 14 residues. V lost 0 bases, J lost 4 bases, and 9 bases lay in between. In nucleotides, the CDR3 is TGTGCCAGCAGTGAAGCAAGGGGGACCTATGGCTACACCTTC. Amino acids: CASSEARGTYGYTF.

The CDR3 region is CASSFAGTSYNEQFF. DNA for the CDR3: TGTGCCAGCAGCTTTGCAGGGACCTCCTACAATGAGCAGTTCTTC. This chain joins TRBV5-4 and TRBJ2-1; D tentatively reads TRBD1 or TRBD2 (5 bases each). This CDR3 contains 15 residues. V was trimmed by 2 bases and J by 0 bases, leaving 9 bases between them. The germline gives CDR1 SGHNT, CDR2 YYREEE (reference sequence).

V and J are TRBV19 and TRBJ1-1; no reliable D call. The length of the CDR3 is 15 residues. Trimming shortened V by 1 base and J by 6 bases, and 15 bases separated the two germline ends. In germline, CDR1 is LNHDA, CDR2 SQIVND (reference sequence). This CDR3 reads CASSIVGSRVAEAFF. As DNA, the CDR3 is TGTGCCAGTAGTATAGTAGGGTCGAGGGTAGCTGAAGCTTTCTTT.

This CDR3 is CASSVEVGSSYEQYF. The CDR3, as DNA: TGTGCCAGCAGCGTAGAGGTCGGGAGCTCCTACGAGCAGTACTTC. This chain uses TRBV9 with TRBJ2-7, with D possibly TRBD2 on 6 matching bases. Germline CDR1 and CDR2: SGDLS and YYNGEE. The V end was cut by 0 bases, the J end by 0 bases, with 10 bases between. The CDR3 runs 15 residues. Together with reference TRBV9 and TRBJ2-7, the CDR3 gives the full variable domain: DSGVTQTPKHLITATGQRVTLRCSPRSGDLSVYWYQQSLDQGLQFLIQYYNGEERAKGNILERFSAQQFPDLHSELNLSSLELGDSALYFCASSVEVGSSYEQYFGPGTRLTVT.

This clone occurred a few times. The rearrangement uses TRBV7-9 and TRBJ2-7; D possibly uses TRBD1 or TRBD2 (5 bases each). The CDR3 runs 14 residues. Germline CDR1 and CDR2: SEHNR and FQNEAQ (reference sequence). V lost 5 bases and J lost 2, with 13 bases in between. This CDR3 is CASSPRDGAYEQYF. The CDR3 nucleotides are TGTGCCAGCAGCCCGAGGGACGGAGCCTACGAGCAGTACTTC.

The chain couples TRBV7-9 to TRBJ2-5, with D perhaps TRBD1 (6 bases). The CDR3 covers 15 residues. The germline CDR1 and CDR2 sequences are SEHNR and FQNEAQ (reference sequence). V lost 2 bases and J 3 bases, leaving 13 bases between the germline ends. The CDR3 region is CASSLLSGTKETQYF. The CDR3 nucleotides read TGTGCCAGCAGCTTATTGTCAGGGACAAAAGAGACCCAGTACTTC.

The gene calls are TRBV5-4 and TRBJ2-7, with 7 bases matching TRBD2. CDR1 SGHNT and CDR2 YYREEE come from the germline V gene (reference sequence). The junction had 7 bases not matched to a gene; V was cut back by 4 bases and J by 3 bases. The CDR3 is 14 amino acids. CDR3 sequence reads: CASSGGDYRYEQYF. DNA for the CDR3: TGTGCCAGCAGCGGGGGGGACTACCGCTACGAGCAGTACTTC.

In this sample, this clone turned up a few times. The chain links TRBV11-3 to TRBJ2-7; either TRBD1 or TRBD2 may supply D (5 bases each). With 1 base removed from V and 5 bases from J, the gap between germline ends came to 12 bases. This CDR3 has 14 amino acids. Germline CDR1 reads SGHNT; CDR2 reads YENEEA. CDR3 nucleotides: TGTGCCAGCAGCTTAGGGGACCAAGGCAACGAGCAGTACTTC. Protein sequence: CASSLGDQGNEQYF.

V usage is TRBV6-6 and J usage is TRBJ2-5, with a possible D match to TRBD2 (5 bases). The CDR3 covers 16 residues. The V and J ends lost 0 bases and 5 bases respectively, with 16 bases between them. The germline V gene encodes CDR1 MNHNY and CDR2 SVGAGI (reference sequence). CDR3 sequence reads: CASSYSFGMLNETQYF. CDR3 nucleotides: TGTGCCAGCAGTTACTCATTCGGGATGCTCAATGAGACCCAGTACTTC.

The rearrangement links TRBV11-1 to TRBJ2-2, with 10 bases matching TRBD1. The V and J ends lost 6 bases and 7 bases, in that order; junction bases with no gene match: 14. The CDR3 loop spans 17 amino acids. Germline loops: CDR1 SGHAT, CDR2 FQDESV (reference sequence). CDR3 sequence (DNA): TGTGCCAGCAGAAAATCCGGGACAGGGGAAATCGGCGGGGAGCTGTTTTTT. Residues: CASRKSGTGEIGGELFF.

The CDR3 sequence: CASSPHSGGANYGYTF. CDR3 in DNA: TGTGCCAGCTCACCACATTCTGGAGGGGCCAACTATGGCTACACCTTC. This rearrangement joins TRBV18 to TRBJ1-2; the D gene is possibly TRBD1 (5 bases). V lost 1 base and J lost 2, with 14 bases in between. The CDR3 has 16 amino acids. From germline, CDR1 is KGHSH and CDR2 LQKENI.

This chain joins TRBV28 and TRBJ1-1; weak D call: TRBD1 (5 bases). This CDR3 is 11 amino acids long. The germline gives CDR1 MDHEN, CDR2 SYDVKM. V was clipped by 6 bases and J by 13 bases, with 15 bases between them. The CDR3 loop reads CASSRTARGFF. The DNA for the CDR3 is TGTGCCAGCAGCCGGACTGCAAGGGGTTTCTTT. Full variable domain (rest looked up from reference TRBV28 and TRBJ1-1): DVKVTQSSRYLVKRTGEKVFLECVQDMDHENMFWYRQDPGLGLRLIYFSYDVKMKEKGDIPEGYSVSREKKERFSLILESASTNQTSMYLCASSRTARGFFGQGTRLTVV.

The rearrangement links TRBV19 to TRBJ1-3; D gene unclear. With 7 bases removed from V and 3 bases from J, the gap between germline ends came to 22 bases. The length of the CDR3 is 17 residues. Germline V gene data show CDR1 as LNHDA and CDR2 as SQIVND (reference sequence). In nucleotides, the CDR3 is TGTGCCAGTACTAAAATCGGAATGCCCCTGGGTGGAAACACCATATATTTT. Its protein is CASTKIGMPLGGNTIYF.

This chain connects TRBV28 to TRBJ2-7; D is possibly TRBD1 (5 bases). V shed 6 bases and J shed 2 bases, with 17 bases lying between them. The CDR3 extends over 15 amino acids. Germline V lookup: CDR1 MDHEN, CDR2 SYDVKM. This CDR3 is CASRGQGNLAYEQYF. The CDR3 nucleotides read TGTGCCAGCAGGGGCCAGGGAAATTTAGCCTACGAGCAGTACTTC.

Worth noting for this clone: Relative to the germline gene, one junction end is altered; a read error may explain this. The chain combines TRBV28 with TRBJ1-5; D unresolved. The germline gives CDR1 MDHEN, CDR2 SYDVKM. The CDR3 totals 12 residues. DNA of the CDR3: TGCGCGTCGAGGGTATACAATCAGCCCCAGCATTTT. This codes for CASRVYNQPQHF.

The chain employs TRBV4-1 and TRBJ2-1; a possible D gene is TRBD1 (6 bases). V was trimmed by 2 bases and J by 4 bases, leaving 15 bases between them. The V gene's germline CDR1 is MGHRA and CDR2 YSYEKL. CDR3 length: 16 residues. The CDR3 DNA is TGCGCCAGCAGCCAACCCCGGGACAAGCTTTACAATGAGCAGTTCTTC. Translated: CASSQPRDKLYNEQFF.

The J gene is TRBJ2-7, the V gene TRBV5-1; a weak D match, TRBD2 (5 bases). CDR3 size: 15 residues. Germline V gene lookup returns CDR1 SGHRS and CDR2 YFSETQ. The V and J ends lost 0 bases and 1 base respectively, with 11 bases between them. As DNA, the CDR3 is TGCGCCAGCAGCTTGGTTTCGGGGAAATCCTACGAGCAGTACTTC. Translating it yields CASSLVSGKSYEQYF.

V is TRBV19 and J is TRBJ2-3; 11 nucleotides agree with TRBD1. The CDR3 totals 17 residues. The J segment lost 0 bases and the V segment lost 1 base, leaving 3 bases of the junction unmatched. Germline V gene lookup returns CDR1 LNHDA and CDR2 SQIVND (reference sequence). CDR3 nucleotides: TGTGCCAGTAGTATAGTATGGACAGGGGGCAGCACAGATACGCAGTATTTT. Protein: CASSIVWTGGSTDTQYF. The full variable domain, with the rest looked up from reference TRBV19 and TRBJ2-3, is DGGITQSPKYLFRKEGQNVTLSCEQNLNHDAMYWYRQDPGQGLRLIYYSQIVNDFQKGDIAEGYSVSREKKESFPLTVTSAQKNPTAFYLCASSIVWTGGSTDTQYFGPGTRLTVL.

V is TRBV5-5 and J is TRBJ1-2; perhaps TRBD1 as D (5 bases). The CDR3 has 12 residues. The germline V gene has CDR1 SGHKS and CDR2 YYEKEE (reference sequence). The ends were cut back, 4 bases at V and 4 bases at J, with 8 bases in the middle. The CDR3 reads CASSRDGYGYTF. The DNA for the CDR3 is TGTGCCAGCAGCCGGGACGGCTATGGCTACACCTTC.

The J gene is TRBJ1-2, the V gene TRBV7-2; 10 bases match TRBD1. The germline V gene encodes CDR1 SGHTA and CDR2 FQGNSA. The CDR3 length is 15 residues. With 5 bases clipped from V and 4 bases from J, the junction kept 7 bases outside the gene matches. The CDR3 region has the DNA TGTGCCAGCAGCCTGAGACAGGGGGCGGTCTATGGCTACACCTTC. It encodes CASSLRQGAVYGYTF.